This passage covers 10 T cell receptor beta chains from one sample sequenced in a study of regulatory T cells in long-lasting Graves disease. The TCR beta library used iRepertoire HTBI primers with Arm-PCR amplification of CDR3. TCRdb re-called the multiplex PCR reads through MiXCR, storing one row per CDR3 protein. The sample holds about 540,000 distinct CDR3 sequences; around an eighth are singletons and the top ten take roughly a tenth. Specified time point: newly diagnosed GD, antithyroid drugs for less than 3 months. Extracted RNA from PBMCs served as the source of the TCR library. The same data also contributed to another study, on T cells in Graves' hyperthyroidism and ophthalmopathy.

The source was peripheral blood mononuclear cells (PBMCs), collected at new diagnosis, from a patient treated with antithyroid drugs. The source of these receptors is a man aged 25 to 40 with Graves disease.

A few counts support this clonotype. As DNA, the CDR3 is TGTGCCAGTAGTAACCGGGACAGGGGACCGTCCGGGGAGCTGTTTTTT. Translation: CASSNRDRGPSGELFF. This chain connects TRBV19 to TRBJ2-2; 10 bases are shared with TRBD1. The CDR3 is 16 amino acids. Per germline, CDR1 LNHDA and CDR2 SQIVND (reference sequence). The J segment lost 6 bases and the V segment lost 4 bases, leaving 8 bases of the junction unmatched.

There are many counts of this clonotype. CDR3 nucleotides: TGTGCCATCCGTGGGGGGGCCTACAATGAGCAGTTCTTC. Protein: CAIRGGAYNEQFF. The V gene is TRBV2, the J gene TRBJ2-1; TRBD2 aligns across 7 bases. J was trimmed by 2 bases and V by 10 bases; bases with no gene match: 5. Germline assignment: CDR1 SNHLY and CDR2 FYNNEI. The CDR3 loop spans 13 amino acids.

This clonotype was found a few times. V is TRBV25-1 and J is TRBJ1-1, with D unresolved. V was clipped by 2 bases and J by 1 base, with 2 bases between them. This CDR3 comprises 12 residues. Germline CDR1 reads MGHDK; CDR2 reads SYGVNS. The DNA of the CDR3 is TGTGCCAGCAGTGAAAGGAACACTGAAGCTTTCTTT. Its translation is CASSERNTEAFF.

As concerns this clonotype: A much larger clonotype is one base distant, so this may be a read error. The J gene is TRBJ2-3, the V gene TRBV20-1, with D maybe TRBD2 (6 bases). The CDR3 is made up of 13 amino acids. Trimming cost V 4 bases and J 5 bases, with 13 bases left between them. Germline V CDR1 and CDR2: DFQATT, SNEGSKA (reference sequence). The CDR3, as DNA: TGCAGTGCTATACGGGGGAATGGAGATACGCAGTATTTT. Protein: CSAIRGNGDTQYF.

The sample holds many counts of this clonotype. CDR3 protein: CASSPDNYYNEQFF. CDR3 DNA sequence: TGTGCCAGCAGTCCCGACAATTACTACAATGAGCAGTTCTTC. V is TRBV12-3 or TRBV12-4 and J is TRBJ2-1; D gene unclear. The CDR3 is 14 amino acids. Trimming shortened V by 5 bases and J by 3 bases, and 11 bases separated the two germline ends.

The chain is built from TRBV3-1 and TRBJ2-3; D is undetermined. This CDR3 region has 11 residues. Trimming pared 5 bases from V and 7 bases from J, leaving 7 bases between. In germline, CDR1 is LGHDT, CDR2 YNNKEL (reference sequence). The CDR3 nucleotides are TGTGCCAGCAGCGTCCATCATACGCAGTATTTT. This sequence encodes CASSVHHTQYF.

In its sample, this clonotype was seen many times. This rearrangement joins TRBV10-3 to TRBJ1-4, with 9 nucleotides matching TRBD1. Per the germline V gene, CDR1 is ENHRY and CDR2 is SYGVKD. J lost 5 bases, V lost 5 bases, and 3 bases had no gene match. The CDR3 is 14 amino acids. CDR3 sequence: CAISPGTGNEKLFF. The CDR3 nucleotides are TGTGCCATCAGTCCGGGGACAGGGAATGAAAAACTGTTTTTT.

The V gene is TRBV29-1, the J gene TRBJ1-2, with D tentatively TRBD1 (5 bases). Germline CDR1 is SQVTM and CDR2 is ANQGSEA. Trimming stripped 1 base from V and 8 bases from J, with 14 bases between. The CDR3 loop spans 13 amino acids. CDR3 sequence (DNA): TGCAGCGTTGAAGTCGGCAGGGCGGGAGGCTACACCTTC. Translating it yields CSVEVGRAGGYTF.

This clonotype was observed a few times. As DNA, the CDR3 is TGCGCCAGCAGTGAGTACGGAAGGAGTGAAGCTTTCTTT. Amino acid sequence: CASSEYGRSEAFF. The V and J genes are TRBV10-1 and TRBJ1-1; unclear D gene. Germline CDR1 WNHNN, CDR2 SYGVQD (reference sequence). V was shortened by 1 base and J by 7 bases, with 10 bases between the two germline ends. The CDR3 consists of 13 residues.

This clonotype was seen repeatedly, ten times or more. The chain has TRBV6-2 or TRBV6-3 and TRBJ1-1; TRBD1 aligns across 8 bases. Germline-derived CDR1 and CDR2 are MNHEY and SVGEGT. The length of the CDR3 is 14 residues. With 4 bases clipped from V and 7 bases from J, the junction kept 8 bases outside the gene matches. The CDR3 loop is CASSSGTGAFEAFF. CDR3 DNA: TGTGCCAGCAGTTCCGGGACAGGAGCCTTTGAAGCTTTCTTT.